This T cell receptor (beta chain) came from a study of T cell responses to AZD1222 COVID-19 vaccine. Using immunoSEQ multiplex PCR, the repertoire was profiled, and TCRdb retains in-frame clones only, with some absent. The sample consists of 150,000 to 200,000 clones, approximately 87% of them appearing once. Remarks on this clone: The target antigen is unknown.

Whole-study findings and limits: It was only after the peak T cell response that any repertoires were sampled. Rises in breadth and depth of Spike-specific TCRs came after two AZD1222 doses.

This CDR3 is 13 amino acids long. V lost 5 bases, J lost 7 bases, and 8 bases stayed unmatched. CDR1 is MNHEY and CDR2 is SVGAGI in the germline V gene. This clonotype originated in an adult in good health. The chain employs TRBV6-5 and TRBJ2-7; TRBD2 aligns across 7 bases. Material: peripheral blood, obtained on day 0 of MenACWY control vaccination. The CDR3 reads CASSPHPGREQYF. The CDR3, as DNA: TGTGCCAGCAGTCCGCACCCCGGGAGGGAGCAGTACTTC.